The next 32 T cell receptor beta chains were all read from a single sample in a study of T cell responses to AZD1222 COVID-19 vaccine. Method: immunoSEQ multiplex PCR; TCRdb's copy keeps in-frame clones and lacks some. Seen here are approximately 80,000 clones, 70% to 90% observed once, and the top ten hold around 3.6%. The sequenced sample was peripheral blood, obtained 28 days after the second AZD1222 dose. These receptors were obtained from an adult who received the AZD1222 COVID-19 vaccine.

This chain's CDR3 is CASSAAETYEQYF. DNA for the CDR3: TGTGCCAGTAGCGCGGCAGAGACCTACGAGCAGTACTTC. V and J are TRBV19 and TRBJ2-7; D not certain. V gave up 6 bases and J gave up 2 bases, with 11 bases separating them. CDR1 and CDR2 (germline): LNHDA, SQIVND (reference sequence). CDR3 length equals 13 residues.

A few counts support this clone. The gene calls are TRBV24-1 and TRBJ2-3; the match to TRBD2 covers 10 bases. The V segment lost 7 bases and the J segment 5 bases; nucleotides outside the gene matches: 8. This CDR3 comprises 15 residues. Germline values: CDR1 KGHDR, CDR2 SFDVKD. For the CDR3, the DNA is TGTGCCACCAGCTCTCCGGTAGCGGGAGGAGATACGCAGTATTTT. It codes for CATSSPVAGGDTQYF.

Remarks on this clone: Sequence at one end of the junction differs from germline and may be a read error. The V call is TRBV5-1, the J call TRBJ2-3; 7 bases line up with TRBD1. The CDR3 consists of 14 residues. The germline CDR1 and CDR2 sequences are SGHRS and YFSETQ. The CDR3 reads CASSSSRTGEHPSF. As DNA, the CDR3 is TGCGCCAGCAGCTCCTCAAGGACAGGCGAACACCCTAGTTTT.

The J gene is TRBJ2-7, the V gene TRBV18, with 8 positions matching TRBD1. This CDR3 is built from 16 residues. Germline V gives CDR1 KGHSH, CDR2 LQKENI. Trimming cost V 0 bases and J 4 bases; bases outside gene matches: 8. The chain's CDR3 is CASSPPTGTGRYEQYF. The DNA for the CDR3 is TGTGCCAGCTCACCACCCACCGGGACAGGCAGGTACGAGCAGTACTTC.

The V call is TRBV29-1, the J call TRBJ1-2; D is uncertain. Germline CDR1 SQVTM, CDR2 ANQGSEA. The V gene lost 3 bases and the J gene lost 6 bases, with 8 bases spanning the gap. This CDR3 region has 11 residues. The CDR3 protein is CSVDGSDGYTF. In DNA, the CDR3 is TGCAGCGTTGATGGGTCGGATGGCTACACCTTC.

The chain combines TRBV7-9 with TRBJ1-5, with a tentative D call TRBD1 (5 bases). Germline loops: CDR1 SEHNR, CDR2 FQNEAQ (reference sequence). This CDR3 region has 14 residues. Between the trimmed V and J ends, which lost 4 bases and 3 bases, there was a span of 10 bases. Here the CDR3 reads CASSWGGFNQPQHF. The DNA for the CDR3 is TGTGCCAGCAGCTGGGGGGGGTTCAATCAGCCCCAGCATTTT.

The chain is built from TRBV19 and TRBJ1-1; D remains ambiguous. The CDR3 sequence is 13 residues long. V dropped 5 bases and J dropped 1 base, with 8 bases sitting between them. Germline V lookup: CDR1 LNHDA, CDR2 SQIVND (reference sequence). This CDR3 is CASSPDGNTEAFF. CDR3 nucleotide sequence: TGTGCCAGTAGTCCGGACGGGAACACTGAAGCTTTCTTT.

The chain joins TRBV5-4 to TRBJ1-1; D perhaps matches TRBD1 (6 bases). V was clipped by 4 bases and J by 0 bases, with 13 bases between them. Germline V lookup: CDR1 SGHNT, CDR2 YYREEE (reference sequence). This CDR3 is 15 amino acids long. The CDR3 DNA follows: TGTGCCAGCAGCCAGAGCGGACAGATGAACACTGAAGCTTTCTTT. It encodes CASSQSGQMNTEAFF.

This clone was seen only once. The gene calls are TRBV27 and TRBJ1-2; 7 bases are shared with TRBD1. The ends lost 5 bases at V and 4 bases at J; junction bases unmatched: 7. Germline lookup yields CDR1 MNHEY and CDR2 SMNVEV (reference sequence). There are 14 residues in the CDR3. The CDR3 spells CASSIDRDGYGYTF. In nucleotides, the CDR3 is TGTGCCAGCAGTATCGACAGGGATGGCTATGGCTACACCTTC.

The chain recombines TRBV30 with TRBJ1-3, with 8 bases fitting TRBD1. CDR3 length: 15 residues. CDR1 GTSNPN and CDR2 SVGIG come from the germline V gene (reference sequence). The J segment lost 8 bases and the V segment lost 1 base, leaving 10 bases of the junction unmatched. Here the CDR3 DNA reads TGTGCCTGGAGTGGGGGCCGCAGGGGGCAGGACACCATATATTTT. This encodes CAWSGGRRGQDTIYF.

This clone was picked up one time. The V call is TRBV11-3, the J call TRBJ2-5; no clear D. Germline V gene sequence: CDR1 SGHNT, CDR2 YENEEA. Deletions cut 0 bases from V and 5 bases from J, with 13 bases between. The length of the CDR3 is 15 residues. CDR3 loop: CASSLDGEGSETQYF. DNA of the CDR3: TGTGCCAGCAGCTTAGATGGTGAAGGGTCGGAGACCCAGTACTTC.

The V call is TRBV20-1, the J call TRBJ1-5, with a tentative D call TRBD1 (6 bases). The V end lost 3 bases, the J end lost 1 base, and 13 bases lay between the germline ends. This CDR3 is built from 15 residues. Germline CDR1 is DFQATT and CDR2 is SNEGSKA (reference sequence). The CDR3 loop is CSASLTTGSNQPQHF. CDR3 in DNA: TGCAGTGCTAGTCTCACTACAGGGAGCAATCAGCCCCAGCATTTT.

The chain employs TRBV11-2 and TRBJ1-3, with D uncertain. The germline gives CDR1 SGHAT, CDR2 FQNNGV. The V end lost 6 bases, the J end lost 4 bases, and 13 bases lay between the germline ends. There are 14 residues in the CDR3. The CDR3: CASSFLKTGNTIYF. CDR3 bases: TGTGCCAGCAGTTTCTTGAAGACAGGAAACACCATATATTTT.

This rearrangement joins TRBV28 to TRBJ1-6; 7 bases match TRBD1. Trimming at V came to 4 bases and at J to 8 bases, leaving 8 bases not matched to a gene. Germline V gene sequence: CDR1 MDHEN, CDR2 SYDVKM. The CDR3 is 15 amino acids. The CDR3 bases are TGTGCCAGCAGTTCCAAGACAGGGCTGGATTCACCCCTCCACTTT. This translates into CASSSKTGLDSPLHF.

This chain links TRBV5-1 with TRBJ2-7; TRBD2 is a possible D gene (6 bases). V was clipped by 4 bases and J by 5 bases, with 16 bases between them. Germline assignment: CDR1 SGHRS and CDR2 YFSETQ. CDR3 length: 14 residues. The CDR3 protein is CASSPLPGDHEQYF. The CDR3 DNA sequence: TGCGCCAGCAGCCCTCTCCCGGGGGATCACGAGCAGTACTTC.

The V call is TRBV11-2, the J call TRBJ2-7; D is ambiguous. This CDR3 is built from 14 residues. Germline CDR1 is SGHAT and CDR2 is FQNNGV. The germline V and J ends were trimmed by 1 base and 3 bases, with 10 bases remaining between them. Here the CDR3 DNA reads TGTGCCAGCAGCTTAGCCGGTGGGGTCTACGAGCAGTACTTC. It yields the protein CASSLAGGVYEQYF.

J is TRBJ1-3 and V is TRBV29-1; TRBD1 agrees at 11 bases. The CDR3 runs 15 residues. Trimming removed 4 bases from V and 3 bases from J; junction bases left unmatched: 5. Germline CDR1 SQVTM, CDR2 ANQGSEA. The CDR3 nucleotides are TGCAGCGTTGGTCCCGGGACAGGGGGTGGAAACACCATATATTTT. Amino acids: CSVGPGTGGGNTIYF. The full variable domain, rest sourced from reference TRBV29-1 and TRBJ1-3, is SAVISQKPSRDICQRGTSLTIQCQVDSQVTMMFWYRQQPGQSLTLIATANQGSEATYESGFVIDKFPISRPNLTFSTLTVSNMSPEDSSIYLCSVGPGTGGGNTIYFGEGSWLTVV.

The gene calls are TRBV18 and TRBJ1-6, with 9 bases aligning to TRBD1. Germline-derived CDR1 and CDR2 are KGHSH and LQKENI. The V and J ends lost 5 bases and 6 bases, in that order; junction bases with no gene match: 5. The CDR3 is 15 amino acids. As DNA, the CDR3 is TGTGCCAGCTCATCGGGACAGGGAGGTAATTCACCCCTCCACTTT. It encodes CASSSGQGGNSPLHF.

This chain joins TRBV5-4 and TRBJ1-6; TRBD1 agrees at 9 bases. Per the germline V gene, CDR1 is SGHNT and CDR2 is YYREEE (reference sequence). Trimming at V came to 0 bases and at J to 10 bases, leaving 8 bases not matched to a gene. CDR3 length: 16 amino acids. CDR3 DNA: TGTGCCAGCAGCTTGGAACACAGGGGGCCGGAATCACCCCTCCACTTT. It specifies CASSLEHRGPESPLHF. The variable domain in full, with the rest retrieved from reference TRBV5-4 and TRBJ1-6, is ETGVTQSPTHLIKTRGQQVTLRCSSQSGHNTVSWYQQALGQGPQFIFQYYREEENGRGNFPPRFSGLQFPNYSSELNVNALELDDSALYLCASSLEHRGPESPLHFGNGTRLTVT.

The chain combines TRBV11-3 with TRBJ1-3; the D is unclear. V lost 5 bases, J lost 2 bases, and 10 bases lay in between. In germline, CDR1 is SGHNT, CDR2 YENEEA. This CDR3 region has 14 residues. The DNA for the CDR3 is TGTGCCAGCAGCCTCACGGGCCCTGGAAACACCATATATTTT. Translated: CASSLTGPGNTIYF.

The chain employs TRBV7-9 and TRBJ2-7; 9 bases are shared with TRBD1. Germline V gene sequence: CDR1 SEHNR, CDR2 FQNEAQ (reference sequence). V dropped 5 bases and J dropped 6; count of bases not matched to a gene: 14. The CDR3 totals 16 residues. The DNA of the CDR3 is TGTGCCAGCAGCGCTGACCCGGGACAGGGCGGGGTCGAGCAGTACTTC. As protein: CASSADPGQGGVEQYF.

The genes are TRBV27 and TRBJ2-7; 7 bases align to TRBD2. V trimming: 0 bases; J trimming: 3 bases; junction bases outside the gene matches: 8. The CDR3 runs 16 residues. Germline assignment: CDR1 MNHEY and CDR2 SMNVEV (reference sequence). The CDR3 DNA reads as TGTGCCAGCAGTTTATCGAACGGGAGGCCTGACTACGAGCAGTACTTC. Translating gives CASSLSNGRPDYEQYF.

The chain has TRBV6-4 and TRBJ2-1, with 8 bases fitting TRBD2. The CDR3 has 16 amino acids. Per the germline V gene, CDR1 is MRHNA and CDR2 is SNTAGT. V was clipped by 1 base and J by 2 bases; unmatched bases: 4. The CDR3 protein is CASSDLAGGTYNEQFF. CDR3 bases: TGTGCCAGCAGTGACTTGGCGGGGGGTACCTACAATGAGCAGTTCTTC.

This rearrangement joins TRBV6-5 to TRBJ2-3; D is uncertain. CDR1 is MNHEY and CDR2 is SVGAGI in the germline V gene. Trimming pared 6 bases from V and 0 bases from J, leaving 13 bases between. The CDR3 length is 15 residues. This CDR3 is CASSPEPFSTDTQYF. The CDR3 nucleotides read TGTGCCAGCAGCCCCGAACCCTTCAGCACAGATACGCAGTATTTT.

This clone appeared a few times. The chain uses TRBV24-1 and TRBJ2-7; TRBD2 aligns across 8 bases. This CDR3 comprises 13 residues. V lost 9 bases and J lost 2; bases outside the gene matches: 5. CDR1 is KGHDR, CDR2 SFDVKD, per germline. The CDR3 region is CATSDSGTYEQYF. CDR3 sequence (DNA): TGTGCCACCTCGGATAGCGGGACCTACGAGCAGTACTTC.

This chain joins TRBV19 and TRBJ2-7; D may be TRBD1 (6 bases). CDR1 is LNHDA and CDR2 is SQIVND in the germline V gene (reference sequence). Between the trimmed V and J ends, which lost 5 bases and 6 bases, there was a span of 20 bases. The CDR3 extends over 15 amino acids. The CDR3 coding sequence is TGTGCCAGTAGTCCCGAAAACACAGGGTACGGCGAGCAGTACTTC. Translated: CASSPENTGYGEQYF.

The chain is built from TRBV18 and TRBJ1-5, with 7 nucleotides matching TRBD1. The V and J ends lost 6 bases and 0 bases, in that order; junction bases with no gene match: 14. CDR1 and CDR2 from the germline V gene are KGHSH and LQKENI. The CDR3 loop spans 18 amino acids. CDR3 sequence reads: CASSPIGTGEYSNQPQHF. CDR3 sequence (DNA): TGTGCCAGCTCCCCAATAGGCACAGGGGAGTATAGCAATCAGCCCCAGCATTTT.

This clone was seen once. This chain uses TRBV30 with TRBJ1-4; D is uncertain. The ends were cut back, 5 bases at V and 2 bases at J, with 3 bases in the middle. The length of the CDR3 is 11 residues. Germline lookup yields CDR1 GTSNPN and CDR2 SVGIG (reference sequence). This CDR3 is CAWATNEKLFF. CDR3 nucleotide sequence: TGTGCCTGGGCCACTAATGAAAAACTGTTTTTT.

This clone was counted a single time. The rearrangement uses TRBV3-1 (or the pseudogene TRBV3-2) and TRBJ2-2; 9 bases are a match to TRBD1. The V gene end was trimmed by 2 bases and the J gene end by 9 bases; junction bases not matched to a gene: 13. The V gene's germline CDR1 is LGHDT and CDR2 YNNKEL (reference sequence). This CDR3 has 17 residues. The CDR3 here is CASSQSQQGQGLWELFF. CDR3 bases: TGTGCCAGCAGCCAATCCCAGCAAGGACAGGGGTTATGGGAGCTGTTTTTT.

The gene calls are TRBV6-9 and TRBJ1-5; the match to TRBD1 covers 7 bases. The germline V gene has CDR1 MNHGY and CDR2 SVAAGI. The ends lost 4 bases at V and 5 bases at J; junction bases unmatched: 5. CDR3 length equals 14 residues. As DNA, the CDR3 is TGTGCCAGCAGTTCACAGGGGATCGATCAGCCCCAGCATTTT. It is translated as CASSSQGIDQPQHF.

This chain joins TRBV10-3 and TRBJ1-5; D is uncertain. Trimming removed 10 bases from V and 2 bases from J, with 15 bases in between. CDR1 is ENHRY and CDR2 is SYGVKD in the germline V gene. This CDR3 has 14 amino acids. The CDR3 is CATSAGLGNQPQHF. The CDR3 bases are TGTGCCACTTCGGCGGGGTTGGGCAATCAGCCCCAGCATTTT.

This clone showed up just a few times. This chain links TRBV27 with TRBJ2-3, with 10 positions matching TRBD2. Trimming at V came to 5 bases and at J to 0 bases, leaving 11 bases not matched to a gene. The CDR3 length is 18 residues. Germline CDR1 reads MNHEY; CDR2 reads SMNVEV (reference sequence). DNA for the CDR3: TGTGCCAGCAGTCCCGGACTAGCGGACCTGAGTAGCACAGATACGCAGTATTTT. It is translated as CASSPGLADLSSTDTQYF.